This TCR beta chain was sequenced in a study of response to subunit inactivated influenza vaccine. Study-wide results and limits: With each seasonal influenza vaccination, the authors suggested, few new T cells are recruited.

TCRdb re-analysed the RT-PCR reads in MiXCR, keeping a single row per CDR3 protein. Seen here are around 570,000 distinct CDR3 sequences, about 7.6% observed once, and the top ten hold 13%. A remark on this clonotype: The target antigen is unknown.

Germline values: CDR1 DFQATT, CDR2 SNEGSKA (reference sequence). Deletions cut 0 bases from V and 0 bases from J, with 14 bases between. This CDR3 contains 17 residues. Sequencing was performed on PBMCs from blood, taken less than 30 months after vaccination. This receptor was identified in a man between 50 and 69 years old who received an inactivated influenza vaccine. V usage is TRBV20-1 and J usage is TRBJ1-4; D might be TRBD1 (5 bases). DNA of the CDR3: TGCAGTGCTAGAGATTCGGGGGGATCAGCAACTAATGAAAAACTGTTTTTT. It is translated as CSARDSGGSATNEKLFF.